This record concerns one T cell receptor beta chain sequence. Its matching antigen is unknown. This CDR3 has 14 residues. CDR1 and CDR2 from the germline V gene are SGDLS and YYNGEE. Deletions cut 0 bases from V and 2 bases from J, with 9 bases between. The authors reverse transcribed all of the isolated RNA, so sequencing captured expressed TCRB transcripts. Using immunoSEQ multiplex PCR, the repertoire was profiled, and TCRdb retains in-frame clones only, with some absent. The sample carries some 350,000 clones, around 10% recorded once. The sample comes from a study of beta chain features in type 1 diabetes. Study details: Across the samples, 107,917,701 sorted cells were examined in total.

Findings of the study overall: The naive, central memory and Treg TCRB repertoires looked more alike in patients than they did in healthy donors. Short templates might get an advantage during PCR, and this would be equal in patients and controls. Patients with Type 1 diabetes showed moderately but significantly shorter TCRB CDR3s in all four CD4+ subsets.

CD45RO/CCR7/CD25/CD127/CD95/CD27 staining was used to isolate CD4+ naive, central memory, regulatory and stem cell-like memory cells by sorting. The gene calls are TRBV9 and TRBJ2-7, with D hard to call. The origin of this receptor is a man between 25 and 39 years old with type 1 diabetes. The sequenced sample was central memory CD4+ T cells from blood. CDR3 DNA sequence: TGTGCCAGCAGCGTAGTGGACGGTCCCTACGAGCAGTACTTC. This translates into CASSVVDGPYEQYF. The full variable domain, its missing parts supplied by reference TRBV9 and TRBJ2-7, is DSGVTQTPKHLITATGQRVTLRCSPRSGDLSVYWYQQSLDQGLQFLIQYYNGEERAKGNILERFSAQQFPDLHSELNLSSLELGDSALYFCASSVVDGPYEQYFGPGTRLTVT.